This TCR beta chain was identified during a study of T cell responses to AZD1222 COVID-19 vaccine. CDR3 length equals 20 residues. The germline gives CDR1 MNHNS, CDR2 SASEGT. The ends lost 3 bases at V and 5 bases at J; junction bases unmatched: 18. Here immunoSEQ multiplex PCR was the method, and the copy in TCRdb shows in-frame clones only, minus some. The sample lists some 170,000 clones, over 80% occurring once. The receptor's source is an adult who received the MenACWY meningococcal vaccine as a control. The sample consisted of peripheral blood, taken 28 days after the second dose of the MenACWY control vaccine. V is TRBV6-1 and J is TRBJ1-3; 11 bases are shared with TRBD1. The CDR3 DNA reads as TGTGCCAGCAGTGACCAAGCGCCGGGACAGGGGGGGGTAAGGAGAAACACCATATATTTT. This gives the protein CASSDQAPGQGGVRRNTIYF.